The rows below give T cell receptor beta chains drawn from one sample of a study of blood T cell repertoires in COVID-19. Only in-frame clones appear in the TCRdb table, and some are missing; sequencing was by immunoSEQ multiplex PCR. The sample contains about 90,000 clones, 76% of which appear only once. Sequencing used peripheral blood. These receptors originate from a man aged 65 to 79 with acute or convalescent COVID-19. CDR3s include the opening cysteine and the closing phenylalanine or tryptophan. D genes are given only for firm matches. Not every row has a clone size; where given, it reads once, few, many or a size class.

j_gene | abundance | v_gene | d_gene | CDR3aa | CDR3nt
TRBJ1-6 | medium-sized | TRBV7-9 | . | CASRLDSSNSPLHF | TGTGCCAGCAGATTGGACAGTAGCAATTCACCCCTCCACTTT
TRBJ1-3 | . | TRBV30 | . | CAWSGGSLSGNTIYF | TGTGCCTGGAGTGGGGGCAGTCTCTCTGGAAACACCATATATTTT
TRBJ2-7 | once | TRBV11-1 | . | CASSSRGSGYSYEQYF | TGTGCCAGCAGCTCCCGGGGTAGCGGATACTCCTACGAGCAGTACTTC
TRBJ1-5 | . | TRBV28 | TRBD1 | CASSQTGVFNQPQHF | TGTGCCAGCAGTCAGACAGGGGTCTTCAATCAGCCCCAGCATTTT
TRBJ1-2 | . | TRBV7-9 | TRBD1 | CASSLEGTGDGYTF | TGTGCCAGCAGCTTAGAGGGGACAGGAGATGGCTACACCTTC
TRBJ1-2 | . | TRBV6-5 | . | CASRTGYGYTF | TGTGCCAGCAGGACTGGCTATGGCTACACCTTC
TRBJ2-5 | . | TRBV4-1 | TRBD2 | CASSHGLAGDGETQYF | TGCGCCAGCAGCCACGGACTAGCGGGAGATGGGGAGACCCAGTACTTC
TRBJ1-1 | . | TRBV7-8 | . | CASSYREGERTEAFF | TGTGCCAGCAGCTACCGGGAGGGGGAGAGGACTGAAGCTTTCTTT
TRBJ1-1 | few | TRBV5-1 | . | CASSLNGAMNTEAFF | TGCGCCAGCAGCTTGAATGGGGCGATGAACACTGAAGCTTTCTTT
TRBJ1-3 | . | TRBV7-2 | . | CASSLMRSGNTIYF | TGTGCCAGCAGCTTAATGCGCTCTGGAAACACCATATATTTT
TRBJ1-1 | once | TRBV11-2 | TRBD1 | CASSYRQGMNTEAFF | TGTGCCAGCAGTTATAGACAGGGGATGAACACTGAAGCTTTCTTT
TRBJ1-2 | . | TRBV28 | . | CASSILDSSGGYTF | TGTGCCAGCAGTATCCTGGACAGTTCAGGGGGCTACACCTTC
TRBJ1-1 | . | TRBV6-5 | . | CASRVDMNTEAFF | TGTGCCAGCAGGGTGGACATGAACACTGAAGCTTTCTTT
TRBJ1-2 | . | TRBV7-3 | TRBD1 | CASSLGRQGPYGYTF | TGTGCCAGCAGCTTGGGTAGACAGGGTCCCTATGGCTACACCTTC
TRBJ1-4 | . | TRBV5-1 | . | CASSTGGLGTNEKLFF | TGCGCCAGCAGCACCGGGGGGCTGGGTACTAATGAAAAACTGTTTTTT
TRBJ1-1 | . | TRBV19 | . | CASSIEAGADTEAFF | TGTGCCAGTAGTATAGAGGCGGGCGCGGACACTGAAGCTTTCTTT
TRBJ2-1 | . | TRBV7-9 | TRBD2 | CASSLGTSGGSYNEQFF | TGTGCCAGCAGCTTAGGGACTAGCGGAGGCTCCTACAATGAGCAGTTCTTC
TRBJ1-5 | . | TRBV6-5 | TRBD1 | CASNNRQGLDQPQHF | TGTGCCAGCAATAATAGACAGGGTCTCGATCAGCCCCAGCATTTT
TRBJ2-5 | . | TRBV7-9 | TRBD1 | CASSLPTGGGEETQYF | TGTGCCAGCAGCTTACCGACAGGGGGCGGAGAAGAGACCCAGTACTTC
TRBJ1-2 | . | TRBV2 | TRBD1 | CASGGTGRNDGYTF | TGTGCCAGCGGTGGGACAGGCCGAAATGATGGCTACACCTTC
TRBJ2-1 | . | TRBV3-1/TRBV3-2 | TRBD2 | CASSLRLAGVTEQFF | TGTGCCAGCAGCCTAAGACTAGCGGGAGTGACTGAGCAGTTCTTC
TRBJ1-2 | few | TRBV5-1 | TRBD1 | CASSLTGGINFGYTF | TGCGCCAGCAGCTTAACAGGGGGCATCAACTTTGGCTACACCTTC
TRBJ2-7 | few | TRBV4-1 | . | CASSPGAFYEQYF | TGCGCCAGCAGCCCAGGGGCTTTCTACGAGCAGTACTTC
TRBJ1-1 | once | TRBV7-3 | TRBD1 | CASSSGGTEAFF | TGTGCCAGCAGCTCAGGGGGGACTGAAGCTTTCTTT
TRBJ2-5 | few | TRBV6-5 | . | CASSFQGSGETQYF | TGTGCCAGCAGTTTTCAGGGGTCCGGCGAGACCCAGTACTTC
TRBJ1-1 | once | TRBV12-3/TRBV12-4 | . | CASARKTEAFF | TGTGCCAGCGCGCGTAAAACTGAAGCTTTCTTT
TRBJ1-5 | few | TRBV5-6 | TRBD1 | CASSSWDRENQPQHF | TGTGCCAGCAGCTCATGGGACAGGGAAAATCAGCCCCAGCATTTT
TRBJ2-1 | . | TRBV19 | . | CASSIGVSSYNEQFF | TGTGCCAGTAGTATCGGGGTTAGTTCCTACAATGAGCAGTTCTTC
TRBJ1-6 | . | TRBV9 | . | CASSVVPYNSPLHF | TGTGCCAGCAGCGTAGTCCCTTATAATTCACCCCTCCACTTT
TRBJ1-1 | . | TRBV7-9 | TRBD1 | CASSRGTGELGAFF | TGTGCCAGCAGCCGGGGGACAGGGGAACTAGGAGCTTTCTTT
TRBJ2-1 | . | TRBV10-3 | TRBD1 | CAISDLDRVEFF | TGTGCCATCAGTGACCTAGACAGGGTGGAGTTCTTC
TRBJ1-1 | . | TRBV2 | . | CASSTEGNTEAFF | TGTGCCAGCAGTACGGAGGGGAACACTGAAGCTTTCTTT
TRBJ1-5 | . | TRBV28 | . | CASSVQLDSSYSNQPQHF | TGTGCCAGCAGTGTCCAGCTAGACAGCAGTTATAGCAATCAGCCCCAGCATTTT
TRBJ2-2 | . | TRBV19 | . | CASSMGGTGELFF | TGTGCCAGTAGTATGGGGGGTACCGGGGAGCTGTTTTTT
TRBJ2-3 | . | TRBV18 | . | CASSPLLTDTQYF | TGTGCCAGCTCACCTCTACTCACAGATACGCAGTATTTT
TRBJ1-1 | . | TRBV5-1 | . | CASRTTGDTEAFF | TGCGCCAGCCGAACAACCGGGGACACTGAAGCTTTCTTT
TRBJ2-7 | . | TRBV5-1 | TRBD1 | CASSASGTGVYEQYF | TGCGCCAGCAGCGCGTCCGGGACAGGGGTTTACGAGCAGTACTTC
TRBJ1-2 | . | TRBV9 | . | CASGRGYGPNYGYTF | TGTGCCAGCGGCAGAGGCTACGGCCCTAACTATGGCTACACCTTC
TRBJ1-4 | . | TRBV4-1 | . | CASSQESTAEKLFF | TGCGCCAGCAGCCAAGAGTCGACAGCCGAAAAACTGTTTTTT
TRBJ2-2 | . | TRBV5-1 | . | CASSLRAGATTGELFF | TGCGCCAGCAGCTTGAGGGCGGGGGCCACCACCGGGGAGCTGTTTTTT
TRBJ1-2 | . | TRBV19 | TRBD1 | CASSTLDRDKGYTF | TGTGCCAGTAGTACCCTGGACAGGGATAAGGGCTACACCTTC
TRBJ1-1 | once | TRBV28 | . | CASRSSGVAFF | TGTGCCAGCAGATCGTCAGGGGTAGCTTTCTTT
TRBJ2-3 | . | TRBV5-1 | . | CASSSGDQRDTQYF | TGCGCCAGCAGCTCGGGAGACCAAAGGGATACGCAGTATTTT
TRBJ2-7 | many | TRBV10-3 | . | CAISEVAAYEQYF | TGTGCCATCAGTGAAGTAGCGGCATACGAGCAGTACTTC
TRBJ1-1 | once | TRBV6-6 | TRBD1 | CASSYSWDRGDTEAFF | TGTGCCAGCAGTTACTCGTGGGACAGGGGGGACACTGAAGCTTTCTTT
TRBJ2-6 | . | TRBV6-5 | . | CASTRDPSGANVLTF | TGTGCCAGCACCCGGGATCCCTCTGGGGCCAACGTCCTGACTTTC
TRBJ1-5 | . | TRBV7-6 | TRBD1 | CASSGAGTGRGGQPQHF | TGTGCCAGCAGCGGCGCCGGGACAGGGAGGGGCGGGCAGCCCCAGCATTTT
TRBJ1-5 | . | TRBV28 | . | CASSRSPPYSNQPQHF | TGTGCCAGCAGTCGCTCCCCTCCCTATAGCAATCAGCCCCAGCATTTT
TRBJ1-6 | . | TRBV30 | . | CAWRTVDNSPLHF | TGTGCCTGGAGAACAGTTGATAATTCACCCCTCCACTTT
TRBJ2-3 | . | TRBV9 | . | CASSGVLTDTQYF | TGTGCCAGCAGCGGCGTTCTCACAGATACGCAGTATTTT